This T cell receptor beta chain was profiled in a study of CD8 T cells in ankylosing spondylitis. Study outcomes and limitations: What seemed typical of ankylosing spondylitis blood was a TCR beta motif built from several highly homologous variants.

Remarks on this clonotype: The antigen is undetermined.

MiXCR, run by TCRdb on the 5' RACE reads, gives a single entry per CDR3 protein. Seen here are around 150,000 distinct CDR3 sequences, around 17% observed once, and the top ten hold about 8%. The V gene's germline CDR1 is LNHNV and CDR2 YYDKDF (reference sequence). This CDR3 comprises 15 residues. With 1 base removed from V and 6 bases from J, the gap between germline ends came to 13 bases. The receptor comes from a male donor with ankylosing spondylitis or in good health (not recorded which). The chain uses TRBV15 and TRBJ2-1; D is possibly TRBD2 (6 bases). Sequencing used blood, either unsorted or a sorted T cell fraction (not recorded which). The chain's CDR3 is CATSRAGLRTNEQFF. The CDR3 DNA sequence: TGTGCCACCAGCAGAGCAGGACTACGTACCAATGAGCAGTTCTTC.